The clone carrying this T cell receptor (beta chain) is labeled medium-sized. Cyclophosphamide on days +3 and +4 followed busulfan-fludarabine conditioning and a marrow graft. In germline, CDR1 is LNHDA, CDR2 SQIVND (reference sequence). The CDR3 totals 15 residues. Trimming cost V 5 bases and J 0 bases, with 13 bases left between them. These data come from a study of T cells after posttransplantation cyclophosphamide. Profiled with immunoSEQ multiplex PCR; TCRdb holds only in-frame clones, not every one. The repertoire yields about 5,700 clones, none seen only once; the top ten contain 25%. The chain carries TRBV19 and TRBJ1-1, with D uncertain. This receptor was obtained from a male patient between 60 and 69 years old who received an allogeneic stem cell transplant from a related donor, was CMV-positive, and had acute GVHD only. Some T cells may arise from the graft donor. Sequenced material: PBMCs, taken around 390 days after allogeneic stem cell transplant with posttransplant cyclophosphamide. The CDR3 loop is CASSPRHLLNTEAFF. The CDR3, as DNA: TGTGCCAGTAGTCCGAGACACCTCTTGAACACTGAAGCTTTCTTT.